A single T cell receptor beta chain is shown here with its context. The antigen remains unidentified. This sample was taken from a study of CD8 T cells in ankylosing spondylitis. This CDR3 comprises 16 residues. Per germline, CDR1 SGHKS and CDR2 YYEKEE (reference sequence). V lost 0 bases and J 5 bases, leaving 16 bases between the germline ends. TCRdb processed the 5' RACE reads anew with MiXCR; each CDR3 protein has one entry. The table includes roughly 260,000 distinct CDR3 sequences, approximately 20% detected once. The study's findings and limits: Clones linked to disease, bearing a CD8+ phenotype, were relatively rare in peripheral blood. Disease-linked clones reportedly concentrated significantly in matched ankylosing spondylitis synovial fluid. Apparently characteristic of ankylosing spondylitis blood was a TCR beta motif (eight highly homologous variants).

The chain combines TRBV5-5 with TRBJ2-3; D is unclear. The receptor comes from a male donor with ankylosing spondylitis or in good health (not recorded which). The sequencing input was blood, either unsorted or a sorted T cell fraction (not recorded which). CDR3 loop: CASSLVHSSWGDTQYF. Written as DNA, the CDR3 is TGTGCCAGCAGCTTGGTACACTCCTCGTGGGGAGATACGCAGTATTTT.